The 21 T cell receptor beta chains below come from one sample, sequenced in a study of T cell responses to AZD1222 COVID-19 vaccine (dated by TCRdb to the early 2020s). The sample's time point label, in plain terms: baseline before first vaccination. Receptor amplification or capture employed the immunoSEQ multiplex PCR assay. TCRdb carries this immuneACCESS record with in-frame sequences only. Its versions omit some clonotypes, under half of them owing to an unresolved V gene in the studies checked, with the rest unexplained. Recorded for this sample are more than 75,000 clones; 85% to 90% of them occurred a single time. The ten biggest clones cover just under 7.5% of the sample. This specimen consisted of peripheral blood, obtained on day 0 of AZD1222 vaccination. These receptors were collected from an adult in good health.

V and J are TRBV5-1 and TRBJ1-5; 8 bases map to TRBD1. The CDR3 extends over 13 amino acids. V lost 4 bases and J lost 8; bases outside the gene matches: 5. The germline V gene encodes CDR1 SGHRS and CDR2 YFSETQ. The CDR3 bases are TGCGCCAGCAGCGTTGGACAGGGTGAGCCCCAGCATTTT. Amino acid sequence: CASSVGQGEPQHF.

V usage is TRBV19 and J usage is TRBJ2-2, with no clear D. The V end was cut by 9 bases, the J end by 5 bases, with 13 bases between. Per the germline V gene, CDR1 is LNHDA and CDR2 is SQIVND (reference sequence). The CDR3 contains 13 residues. CDR3 region: CASRPQLTGELFF. CDR3 coding DNA: TGTGCCAGCCGCCCGCAGTTAACCGGGGAGCTGTTTTTT.

This clone was counted a single time. The chain combines TRBV19 with TRBJ2-5; D possibly corresponds to TRBD1 (5 bases). The germline V gene encodes CDR1 LNHDA and CDR2 SQIVND (reference sequence). The CDR3 length is 15 residues. V lost 5 bases and J lost 1, with 14 bases in between. CDR3 bases: TGTGCCAGTAGTTCCCAGGGCCGGACCCAAGAGACCCAGTACTTC. Translating it yields CASSSQGRTQETQYF.

CDR3 nucleotide sequence: TGCGCCAGCAGCTTGGACGGACAGGGAGGTTCTCAGCCCCAGCATTTT. This encodes CASSLDGQGGSQPQHF. The chain couples TRBV5-1 to TRBJ1-5; 8 bases match TRBD1. V shed 0 bases, J shed 6 bases, and the junction held 8 bases outside the gene matches. The CDR3 is 16 amino acids. The germline V gene encodes CDR1 SGHRS and CDR2 YFSETQ. Full variable domain (outside the CDR3, taken from reference TRBV5-1 and TRBJ1-5): KAGVTQTPRYLIKTRGQQVTLSCSPISGHRSVSWYQQTPGQGLQFLFEYFSETQRNKGNFPGRFSGRQFSNSRSEMNVSTLELGDSALYLCASSLDGQGGSQPQHFGDGTRLSIL.

The chain links TRBV2 to TRBJ2-5, with 11 bases fitting TRBD1. The CDR3 length is 16 residues. The V gene end was trimmed by 8 bases and the J gene end by 4 bases; junction bases not matched to a gene: 12. Germline V CDR1 and CDR2: SNHLY, FYNNEI. CDR3 bases: TGTGCCAGCTCTAACGGGGGACAGGGGGTGGGAGAGACCCAGTACTTC. Amino acid sequence: CASSNGGQGVGETQYF.

The V and J genes are TRBV28 and TRBJ1-3; TRBD1 agrees at 9 bases. Germline V gene lookup returns CDR1 MDHEN and CDR2 SYDVKM. J lost 4 bases, V lost 5 bases, and 3 bases had no gene match. The CDR3 is made up of 14 amino acids. CDR3 in DNA: TGTGCCAGCAGTGGGACAGGGAGGGGAAACACCATATATTTT. Its protein is CASSGTGRGNTIYF.

This clone showed up just once. J is TRBJ1-3 and V is TRBV5-5; 9 bases agree with TRBD1. The V segment lost 1 base and the J segment 0 bases; nucleotides outside the gene matches: 5. This CDR3 region has 17 residues. Germline lookup yields CDR1 SGHKS and CDR2 YYEKEE (reference sequence). CDR3 DNA sequence: TGTGCCAGCAGCTTGACAGGGGGCCGGATCTCTGGAAACACCATATATTTT. Translating gives CASSLTGGRISGNTIYF.

The rearrangement links TRBV7-2 to TRBJ2-7; D may be TRBD2 (6 bases). The CDR3 runs to 15 residues. The germline CDR1 and CDR2 sequences are SGHTA and FQGNSA. V was cut by 0 bases and J by 2 bases, with 11 bases left in between. CDR3 loop: CASSLATGVPYEQYF. For the CDR3, the DNA is TGTGCCAGCAGCTTAGCGACGGGGGTCCCCTACGAGCAGTACTTC.

V gene TRBV18 combines with J gene TRBJ1-1; 8 positions agree with TRBD1. The CDR3 runs 16 residues. V dropped 3 bases and J dropped 3; count of bases not matched to a gene: 9. CDR1 KGHSH and CDR2 LQKENI come from the germline V gene. This chain's CDR3 is CASSPRQGAWDTEAFF. The CDR3, as DNA: TGTGCCAGCTCACCCCGGCAGGGGGCATGGGACACTGAAGCTTTCTTT.

This clone was detected once. The gene calls are TRBV24-1 and TRBJ2-3; unclear D gene. The CDR3 sequence is 13 residues long. CDR1 and CDR2 (germline): KGHDR, SFDVKD. Trimming stripped 3 bases from V and 7 bases from J, with 10 bases between. CDR3 nucleotides: TGTGCCACCAGTGATAAGTGGGGATATACGCAGTATTTT. Its protein is CATSDKWGYTQYF.

This clone was seen just once. The chain recombines TRBV10-3 with TRBJ2-2, with 8 bases lining up with TRBD1. Looked up from germline, CDR1 is ENHRY and CDR2 is SYGVKD. J gave up 5 bases and V 2 bases, and 4 bases lay outside the gene matches. The CDR3 has 15 residues. CDR3 DNA: TGTGCCATCAGTGAGGGCAGGGGGCGGACCGGGGAGCTGTTTTTT. Translating gives CAISEGRGRTGELFF.

The chain combines TRBV29-1 with TRBJ1-1; no firm D call. Per the germline V gene, CDR1 is SQVTM and CDR2 is ANQGSEA. Trimming stripped 5 bases from V and 0 bases from J, with 10 bases between. This CDR3 is built from 13 residues. The CDR3 DNA reads TGCAGCGTTCGGACCGAGATGAACACTGAAGCTTTCTTT. As protein: CSVRTEMNTEAFF.

CDR3 in DNA: TGTGCCAGCAGTTTTCTCCCCGGCCATCAGCCCCAGCATTTT. This codes for CASSFLPGHQPQHF. The chain has TRBV6-5 and TRBJ1-5; the D is unclear. This CDR3 has 14 residues. Germline V gene data show CDR1 as MNHEY and CDR2 as SVGAGI. Trimming cost V 4 bases and J 5 bases, with 12 bases left between them.

The chain links TRBV5-4 to TRBJ2-1, with D possibly being TRBD2 (6 bases). Germline V CDR1 and CDR2: SGHNT, YYREEE (reference sequence). Trimming cost V 1 base and J 1 base, with 9 bases left between them. There are 15 residues in the CDR3. For the CDR3, the DNA is TGTGCCAGCAGCTTGCAGGACTATTCCTACAATGAGCAGTTCTTC. Translation gives CASSLQDYSYNEQFF.

This chain joins TRBV7-9 and TRBJ2-7; D not certain. There are 12 residues in the CDR3. Germline loops: CDR1 SEHNR, CDR2 FQNEAQ (reference sequence). Trimming left V 5 bases short and J 4 bases short, with 9 bases between. CDR3: CASSLSWYEQYF. The CDR3 DNA reads TGTGCCAGCAGCCTAAGCTGGTACGAGCAGTACTTC.

V is TRBV9 and J is TRBJ1-4; possible D gene TRBD1, 6 bases. Germline V gene lookup returns CDR1 SGDLS and CDR2 YYNGEE. V lost 4 bases and J lost 3, with 16 bases in between. This CDR3 is 16 amino acids long. The CDR3 protein is CASSPTSGVANEKLFF. Written as DNA, the CDR3 is TGTGCCAGCAGCCCCACTTCAGGGGTAGCTAATGAAAAACTGTTTTTT. Full variable domain (outside the CDR3, taken from reference TRBV9 and TRBJ1-4): DSGVTQTPKHLITATGQRVTLRCSPRSGDLSVYWYQQSLDQGLQFLIQYYNGEERAKGNILERFSAQQFPDLHSELNLSSLELGDSALYFCASSPTSGVANEKLFFGSGTQLSVL.

The chain links TRBV6-1 to TRBJ1-3; D not resolved. Trimming took 2 bases from V and 0 from J, leaving 11 bases between them. Germline assignment: CDR1 MNHNS and CDR2 SASEGT. The CDR3 is 16 residues long. Here the CDR3 reads CASSESGVGSGNTIYF. The CDR3 region has the DNA TGTGCCAGCAGTGAATCCGGCGTAGGCTCTGGAAACACCATATATTTT.

Only one count was recorded for this clone. The V gene is TRBV27, the J gene TRBJ2-1; TRBD2 agrees at 9 bases. The trim removed 2 bases at V and 9 bases at J, leaving 17 bases unmatched. Germline V lookup: CDR1 MNHEY, CDR2 SMNVEV (reference sequence). CDR3 length: 18 amino acids. In DNA, the CDR3 is TGTGCCAGCAGTTTAACCCCCAGGGGTAGCGGGAGATTGACTGAGCAGTTCTTC. Protein: CASSLTPRGSGRLTEQFF.

This chain joins TRBV6-2 or TRBV6-3 and TRBJ2-1; D may be TRBD1 or TRBD2 (5 bases each). CDR1 and CDR2 (germline): MNHEY, SVGEGT. Trimming removed 0 bases from V and 4 bases from J, with 19 bases in between. CDR3 length: 18 residues. CDR3 DNA: TGTGCCAGCAGTTACTCGACTGGGACCGTGTGGAATTACAATGAGCAGTTCTTC. Its translation is CASSYSTGTVWNYNEQFF.

This chain uses TRBV21-1 with TRBJ2-7; TRBD1, as called in the table, went unchecked against the DNA. TRBV21-1 is a recognized pseudogene. This CDR3 is built from 14 residues. DNA of the CDR3: TGTGCCAGCAGCAAGGCTGCGGACATTGGCGAGCAGTACTTC. It yields the protein CASSKAADIGEQYF.

This clone was counted once. This rearrangement joins TRBV7-3 to TRBJ2-3, with 7 bases that match TRBD1. The CDR3 totals 13 residues. Per the germline V gene, CDR1 is SGHTA and CDR2 is FQGTGA. The J segment lost 4 bases and the V segment lost 5 bases, leaving 3 bases of the junction unmatched. The chain's CDR3 is CASSPQGADTQYF. CDR3 DNA: TGTGCCAGCAGCCCCCAGGGGGCAGATACGCAGTATTTT.